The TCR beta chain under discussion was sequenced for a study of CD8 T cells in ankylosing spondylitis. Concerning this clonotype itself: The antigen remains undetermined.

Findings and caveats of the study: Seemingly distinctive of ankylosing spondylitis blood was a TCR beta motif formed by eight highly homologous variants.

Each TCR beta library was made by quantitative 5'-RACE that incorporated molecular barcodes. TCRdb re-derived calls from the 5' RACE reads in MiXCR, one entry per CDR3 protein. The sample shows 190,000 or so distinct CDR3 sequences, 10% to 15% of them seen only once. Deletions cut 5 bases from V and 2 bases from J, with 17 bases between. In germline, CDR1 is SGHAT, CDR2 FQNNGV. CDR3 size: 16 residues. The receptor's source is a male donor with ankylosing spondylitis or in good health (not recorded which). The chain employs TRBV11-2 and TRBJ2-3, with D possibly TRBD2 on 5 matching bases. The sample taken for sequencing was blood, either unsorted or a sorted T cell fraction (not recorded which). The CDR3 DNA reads TGTGCCAGCAGCCCAATGTCGGGGTTTCTCACAGATACGCAGTATTTT. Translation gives CASSPMSGFLTDTQYF.